The 28 T cell receptor beta chains below all came from one sample that was sequenced in a study of blood T cell repertoires in COVID-19. Clones were sequenced by immunoSEQ multiplex PCR, and TCRdb holds only the in-frame ones, with some missing. The table has 180,000 or so clones, 70% to 90% seen once. The sample comprised peripheral blood. These receptors were taken from a man aged 40-55 years with active or convalescent COVID-19.

V is TRBV6-2 or TRBV6-3 and J is TRBJ2-3; TRBD2 is a possible D gene (6 bases). CDR1 and CDR2 (germline): MNHEY, SVGEGT. The V end was cut by 0 bases, the J end by 0 bases, with 19 bases between. This CDR3 contains 19 residues. The CDR3 protein is CASSYSRAGAFTSTDTQYF. In DNA form, the CDR3 reads TGTGCCAGCAGTTACTCGAGAGCGGGCGCATTCACTAGCACAGATACGCAGTATTTT.

The chain has TRBV2 and TRBJ1-6; the D gene is possibly TRBD1 (6 bases). CDR3 length equals 13 residues. The germline V and J ends were trimmed by 2 bases and 7 bases, with 6 bases remaining between them. Germline V gives CDR1 SNHLY, CDR2 FYNNEI. This CDR3 is CASSETGNSPLHF. Written as DNA, the CDR3 is TGTGCCAGCAGTGAAACAGGGAATTCACCCCTCCACTTT.

The chain links TRBV5-1 to TRBJ1-4; D is unclear. Trimming pared 4 bases from V and 8 bases from J, leaving 15 bases between. Germline CDR1 is SGHRS and CDR2 is YFSETQ. The CDR3 contains 14 residues. CDR3 protein: CASSGGSAGEKLFF. The CDR3 DNA follows: TGCGCCAGCAGCGGAGGGTCGGCGGGAGAAAAACTGTTTTTT.

The gene calls are TRBV29-1 and TRBJ1-1; weak D call: TRBD1 (6 bases). The CDR3 sequence is 11 residues long. CDR1 is SQVTM and CDR2 is ANQGSEA in the germline V gene. V lost 8 bases to trimming and J lost 5 bases, with 12 bases between them. CDR3 DNA: TGCAGCATATACAGGGAGACTGAAGCTTTCTTT. It translates to CSIYRETEAFF.

This chain connects TRBV6-1 to TRBJ1-1; a weak D match, TRBD1 (6 bases). Deletions cut 3 bases from V and 0 bases from J, with 8 bases between. The CDR3 is 14 residues long. The germline V gene has CDR1 MNHNS and CDR2 SASEGT. The CDR3 reads CASSDRGMNTEAFF. Written as DNA, the CDR3 is TGTGCCAGCAGTGACAGGGGCATGAACACTGAAGCTTTCTTT.

The chain is built from TRBV19 and TRBJ1-2; D is uncertain. Germline loops: CDR1 LNHDA, CDR2 SQIVND (reference sequence). The CDR3 has 14 residues. V was clipped by 3 bases and J by 1 base, with 9 bases between them. The CDR3 coding sequence is TGTGCCAGTAGTATGGAGGCAGTTAACTATGGCTACACCTTC. Its translation is CASSMEAVNYGYTF.

The gene calls are TRBV19 and TRBJ1-2; TRBD1 agrees at 10 bases. The CDR3 consists of 18 residues. Germline CDR1 LNHDA, CDR2 SQIVND (reference sequence). V shed 0 bases and J 2 bases; nucleotides not matched to a gene: 9. DNA for the CDR3: TGTGCCAGTAGTATAGATCAGCACCCGACAGGGGGCAACTATGGCTACACCTTC. Translating it yields CASSIDQHPTGGNYGYTF. Supplemented by reference TRBV19 and TRBJ1-2, the full variable domain reads DGGITQSPKYLFRKEGQNVTLSCEQNLNHDAMYWYRQDPGQGLRLIYYSQIVNDFQKGDIAEGYSVSREKKESFPLTVTSAQKNPTAFYLCASSIDQHPTGGNYGYTFGSGTRLTVV.

The chain uses TRBV19 and TRBJ1-5; D unclear. Trimming removed 5 bases at V and 6 bases at J, with 8 bases between. Germline-derived CDR1 and CDR2 are LNHDA and SQIVND (reference sequence). The CDR3 is made up of 12 amino acids. The CDR3 here is CASSSFGQPQHF. The CDR3 region has the DNA TGTGCCAGTAGTTCGTTCGGTCAGCCCCAGCATTTT.

The rearrangement links TRBV2 to TRBJ2-7; 7 nucleotides agree with TRBD1. V lost 3 bases and J lost 3; bases outside the gene matches: 2. The V gene's germline CDR1 is SNHLY and CDR2 FYNNEI. CDR3 size: 13 residues. This CDR3 is CASSDDRVYEQYF. DNA for the CDR3: TGTGCCAGCAGTGATGACAGGGTCTACGAGCAGTACTTC.

The CDR3 sequence: CASSLAGPQETQYF. The CDR3, as DNA: TGCGCCAGCAGCTTGGCGGGTCCCCAAGAGACCCAGTACTTC. This chain joins TRBV5-1 and TRBJ2-5; no clear D. Germline CDR1 reads SGHRS; CDR2 reads YFSETQ. The CDR3 is 14 amino acids. V gave up 0 bases and J gave up 1 base, with 7 bases separating them.

This chain connects TRBV11-2 to TRBJ1-2; no reliable D call. The CDR3 runs to 13 residues. CDR1 is SGHAT, CDR2 FQNNGV, per germline. Between the trimmed V and J ends, which lost 1 base and 8 bases, there was a span of 11 bases. The CDR3 is CASSLGEAGGYTF. The CDR3 DNA follows: TGTGCCAGCAGCTTAGGCGAGGCGGGCGGCTACACCTTC. The full variable domain, completed using reference TRBV11-2 and TRBJ1-2, is EAGVAQSPRYKIIEKRQSVAFWCNPISGHATLYWYQQILGQGPKLLIQFQNNGVVDDSQLPKDRFSAERLKGVDSTLKIQPAKLEDSAVYLCASSLGEAGGYTFGSGTRLTVV.

As DNA, the CDR3 is TGTGCCAGCAGTCCATCCGGGGGGGGGATCTATGGCTACACCTTC. It encodes CASSPSGGGIYGYTF. The rearrangement uses TRBV6-5 and TRBJ1-2; D might be TRBD1 (5 bases). CDR1 MNHEY and CDR2 SVGAGI come from the germline V gene. The CDR3 runs to 15 residues. The V and J ends lost 5 bases and 4 bases respectively, with 17 bases between them.

This clone showed up just once. The chain combines TRBV25-1 with TRBJ1-3; TRBD1 is a possible D gene (6 bases). The V end lost 1 base, the J end lost 14 bases, and 12 bases lay between the germline ends. Germline CDR1 MGHDK, CDR2 SYGVNS. The CDR3 is 12 amino acids. Here the CDR3 DNA reads TGTGCCAGCAGTGAATGGTCAGGGGTGGTATATTTT. This codes for CASSEWSGVVYF.

The rearrangement uses TRBV7-2 and TRBJ1-1, with a weak D call TRBD1 (6 bases). CDR1 is SGHTA and CDR2 is FQGNSA in the germline V gene. Trimming stripped 5 bases from V and 2 bases from J, with 12 bases between. The CDR3 sequence is 14 residues long. The CDR3 sequence: CASSPRGQNTEAFF. The DNA for the CDR3 is TGTGCCAGCAGCCCCCGGGGACAAAACACTGAAGCTTTCTTT. Looking up the rest from reference TRBV7-2 and TRBJ1-1 gives the full variable domain: GAGVSQSPSNKVTEKGKDVELRCDPISGHTALYWYRQSLGQGLEFLIYFQGNSAPDKSGLPSDRFSAERTGGSVSTLTIQRTQQEDSAVYLCASSPRGQNTEAFFGQGTRLTVV.

This clone was seen a single time. The V and J genes are TRBV14 and TRBJ2-1, with TRBD1 matching 9 bases. The V gene end was trimmed by 4 bases and the J gene end by 1 base; junction bases not matched to a gene: 2. CDR3 length equals 15 residues. CDR1 is SGHDN and CDR2 is FVKESK in the germline V gene. The CDR3 is CASSPTGGSYNEQFF. Written as DNA, the CDR3 is TGTGCCAGCAGCCCGACAGGGGGATCCTACAATGAGCAGTTCTTC.

This clone was seen only a few times. The V call is TRBV5-4, the J call TRBJ1-2; maybe TRBD1 (5 bases). The CDR3 is 14 residues long. The germline V gene encodes CDR1 SGHNT and CDR2 YYREEE (reference sequence). The V end was cut by 1 base, the J end by 4 bases, with 11 bases between. This chain's CDR3 is CASSLKETVYGYTF. The CDR3 DNA follows: TGTGCCAGCAGCTTGAAGGAGACAGTCTATGGCTACACCTTC.

The chain employs TRBV28 and TRBJ1-1, with 11 bases matching TRBD1. The J segment lost 0 bases and the V segment lost 2 bases, leaving 8 bases of the junction unmatched. This CDR3 is built from 18 residues. The germline CDR1 and CDR2 sequences are MDHEN and SYDVKM. This chain's CDR3 is CASSLRDRGYRMNTEAFF. The CDR3 DNA reads as TGTGCCAGCAGTTTAAGGGACAGGGGGTATAGAATGAACACTGAAGCTTTCTTT. Full variable domain (outside the CDR3, taken from reference TRBV28 and TRBJ1-1): DVKVTQSSRYLVKRTGEKVFLECVQDMDHENMFWYRQDPGLGLRLIYFSYDVKMKEKGDIPEGYSVSREKKERFSLILESASTNQTSMYLCASSLRDRGYRMNTEAFFGQGTRLTVV.

This chain links TRBV7-8 with TRBJ1-6; unclear D gene. The ends were cut back, 6 bases at V and 11 bases at J, with 14 bases in the middle. The CDR3 totals 13 residues. Germline CDR1 and CDR2: SGHVS and FQNEAQ. The DNA for the CDR3 is TGTGCCAGCAGATTGGGTCGGGGAGCACCCCTCCACTTT. Protein: CASRLGRGAPLHF.

The genes are TRBV6-5 and TRBJ1-2; 7 bases fit TRBD1. The CDR3 is 12 amino acids. The V segment lost 6 bases and the J segment 7 bases; nucleotides outside the gene matches: 5. Germline assignment: CDR1 MNHEY and CDR2 SVGAGI. CDR3: CASSTGEAGYTF. As DNA, the CDR3 is TGTGCCAGCAGCACAGGGGAGGCTGGCTACACCTTC.

In DNA form, the CDR3 reads TGCGCCAGACAAGGGGGCCGGGGCTACACCTTC. Residues: CARQGGRGYTF. The chain recombines TRBV23-1 with TRBJ1-2, with TRBD1 matching 7 bases. TRBV23-1 carries the ORF label, with uncertain function. CDR3 length equals 11 residues. With V trimmed by 9 bases and J by 8 bases, 6 bases remained unmatched.

The chain links TRBV11-3 to TRBJ2-3; the D gene is possibly TRBD2 (5 bases). CDR1 SGHNT and CDR2 YENEEA come from the germline V gene. Trimming left V 3 bases short and J 4 bases short, with 8 bases between. The CDR3 consists of 13 residues. The CDR3 coding sequence is TGTGCCAGCAGCTTGAGGGTGGCAGATACGCAGTATTTT. Translated: CASSLRVADTQYF.

The V and J genes are TRBV12-2 and TRBJ1-1; the table's D call, TRBD1, was not checked against the DNA. TRBV12-2 is noted as a pseudogene. The CDR3 has 20 residues. The CDR3 spells CASRLAPVDRAISMNTEAFF. Written as DNA, the CDR3 is TGTGCAAGTCGCTTAGCGCCTGTAGACAGAGCCATATCAATGAACACTGAAGCTTTCTTT.

The chain has TRBV30 and TRBJ2-5; the match to TRBD1 covers 9 bases. CDR1 and CDR2 from the germline V gene are GTSNPN and SVGIG (reference sequence). The J segment lost 4 bases and the V segment lost 3 bases, leaving 9 bases of the junction unmatched. The CDR3 spans 15 residues. In DNA, the CDR3 is TGTGCCTGGAGGGAACAGGGGGCAGGACGAGAGACCCAGTACTTC. It codes for CAWREQGAGRETQYF.

J is TRBJ1-4 and V is TRBV6-5; D is possibly TRBD1 (6 bases). Trimming took 7 bases from V and 5 from J, leaving 14 bases between them. The germline V gene has CDR1 MNHEY and CDR2 SVGAGI. This CDR3 is built from 14 residues. The CDR3 protein is CASIVQGPNEKLFF. CDR3 nucleotides: TGTGCCAGCATCGTACAGGGACCCAATGAAAAACTGTTTTTT.

V usage is TRBV7-9 and J usage is TRBJ2-7; 10 bases are shared with TRBD2. V trimming: 1 base; J trimming: 8 bases; junction bases outside the gene matches: 8. From germline, CDR1 is SEHNR and CDR2 FQNEAQ (reference sequence). This CDR3 comprises 15 residues. The CDR3 protein is CASSLEASGGQQQYF. The CDR3 nucleotides are TGTGCCAGCAGCTTAGAGGCTAGCGGGGGCCAGCAGCAGTACTTC.

The chain couples TRBV5-5 to TRBJ2-1, with TRBD1 identical over 10 bases. The CDR3 runs 16 residues. Germline V gene data show CDR1 as SGHKS and CDR2 as YYEKEE (reference sequence). V shed 2 bases, J shed 7 bases, and the junction held 9 bases outside the gene matches. The CDR3 DNA sequence: TGTGCCAGCAGCTTTCTCCGCCGGGACAGGGGAAATGAGCAGTTCTTC. It is translated as CASSFLRRDRGNEQFF.

The rearrangement joins TRBV5-1 to TRBJ1-2, with D tentatively TRBD1 (6 bases). This CDR3 has 14 amino acids. The V end was cut by 6 bases, the J end by 2 bases, with 14 bases between. Germline V lookup: CDR1 SGHRS, CDR2 YFSETQ. The DNA of the CDR3 is TGCGCCAGCACCGTTGAGGGGGTGAACTATGGCTACACCTTC. Amino acids: CASTVEGVNYGYTF.

The chain employs TRBV28 and TRBJ2-1, with 9 bases identical to TRBD2. Trimming removed 5 bases from V and 8 bases from J; junction bases left unmatched: 7. The CDR3 has 14 residues. Germline V gene data show CDR1 as MDHEN and CDR2 as SYDVKM. CDR3 residues: CASSGAGGRDEQFF. The CDR3 bases are TGTGCCAGCAGTGGGGCGGGGGGGCGCGATGAGCAGTTCTTC.